This entry concerns a single TCR beta chain. Its cognate antigen is unknown. The data derive from a study of OX40 agonist ivuxolimab in advanced cancers. On the study more broadly: Every patient in dose escalation had hepatocellular carcinoma, melanoma, renal cell or head and neck cancer. Study conclusions and caveats: Patients with a partial response at 0.1-3.0 mg/kg had among the lowest clonal expansion.

The method was immunoSEQ multiplex PCR; TCRdb's version includes in-frame clones alone and lacks a portion of them. The sample yields 70,000 to 95,000 clones, under 90% seen once. Exclusion of a patient followed from autoimmune disease history or systemic immunosuppression. The CDR3 runs 13 residues. Per germline, CDR1 MNHEY and CDR2 SMNVEV (reference sequence). Trimming shortened V by 0 bases and J by 8 bases, and 10 bases separated the two germline ends. The chain combines TRBV27 with TRBJ1-1; D remains unclear. The clonotype comes from an adult with an advanced solid tumor such as melanoma, head and neck, liver or kidney cancer. Sample: CD4+ or CD8+ T cells sorted from blood, taken in a trial of the OX40 agonist ivuxolimab. CDR3 loop: CASSLSEGLEAFF. CDR3 coding DNA: TGTGCCAGCAGTTTATCGGAAGGTTTGGAAGCTTTCTTT.